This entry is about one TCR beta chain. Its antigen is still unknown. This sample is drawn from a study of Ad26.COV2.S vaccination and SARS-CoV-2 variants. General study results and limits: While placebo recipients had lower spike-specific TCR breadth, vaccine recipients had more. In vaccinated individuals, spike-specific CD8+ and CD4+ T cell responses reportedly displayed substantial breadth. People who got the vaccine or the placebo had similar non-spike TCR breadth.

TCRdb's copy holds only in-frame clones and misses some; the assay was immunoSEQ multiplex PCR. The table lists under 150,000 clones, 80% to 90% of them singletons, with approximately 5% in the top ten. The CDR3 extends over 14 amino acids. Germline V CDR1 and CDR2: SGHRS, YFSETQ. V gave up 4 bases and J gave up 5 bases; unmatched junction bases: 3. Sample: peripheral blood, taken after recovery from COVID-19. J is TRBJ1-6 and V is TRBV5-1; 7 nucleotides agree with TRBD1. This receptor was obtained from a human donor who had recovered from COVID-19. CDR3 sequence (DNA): TGCGCCAGCAGCCCGGGGACAGATAATTCACCCCTCCACTTT. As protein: CASSPGTDNSPLHF.